This TCR beta chain comes out of a study of cytomegalovirus exposure and HLA in healthy donors. With respect to this clone: Antigen unknown.

Clones were sequenced by immunoSEQ multiplex PCR, and TCRdb holds only the in-frame ones, with some missing. This table holds around 150,000 clones, roughly 91% found once. The germline V gene encodes CDR1 MGHRA and CDR2 YSYEKL. This CDR3 is 13 amino acids long. V was shortened by 1 base and J by 4 bases, with 7 bases between the two germline ends. Study outcomes and limitations: In vitro assays verified that three CMV-associated chains recognized CMV antigens specifically. In the 120 or so validation repertoires, around 95% of cluster scores exceeded 0, per a later analysis.

This chain uses TRBV4-1 with TRBJ1-2; D gene uncertain. This sequence was found in a woman aged 18-29 years in good health and CMV-seropositive. Sequenced material: PBMCs. The CDR3 coding sequence is TGCGCCAGCAGCCAAGCGGGGATCTATGGCTACACCTTC. Protein product: CASSQAGIYGYTF.